A single sample is the source of the 12 T cell receptor beta chains below, sequenced in a study of CD8+ T cells in alopecia areata. Treatment noted: oral pan-JAK inhibitor, 5-10 mg twice daily. Following extraction, RNA underwent reverse transcription to cDNA, which served as the sequencing template. Sequencing used immunoSEQ multiplex PCR; TCRdb keeps in-frame clones, though not all of them. The sample lists some 200,000 clones; 45% to 75% were seen once. Sequencing was performed on CD4+ T cells sorted from blood, taken at week 4, from a patient treated with tofacitinib. The receptor source for this set is a human donor with alopecia areata.

The rearrangement links TRBV4-3 to TRBJ2-5, with 7 bases fitting TRBD2. This CDR3 has 14 residues. Trimming took 4 bases from V and 5 from J; bases not matched to a gene: 7. Germline V gene lookup returns CDR1 LGHNA and CDR2 YSLEER. The CDR3 here is CASSPEGRGETQYF. In DNA, the CDR3 is TGCGCCAGCAGCCCTGAGGGGCGGGGGGAGACCCAGTACTTC.

This chain uses TRBV5-1 with TRBJ2-3; D is unresolved. Germline V gene sequence: CDR1 SGHRS, CDR2 YFSETQ. This CDR3 has 15 amino acids. Trimming stripped 0 bases from V and 3 bases from J, with 11 bases between. This CDR3 is CASSLAEVATDTQYF. The CDR3 coding sequence is TGCGCCAGCAGCTTGGCTGAGGTGGCGACAGATACGCAGTATTTT.

This chain uses TRBV30 with TRBJ1-1; 7 bases agree with TRBD1. V shed 0 bases, J shed 4 bases, and the junction held 2 bases outside the gene matches. The CDR3 has 13 amino acids. CDR1 GTSNPN and CDR2 SVGIG come from the germline V gene (reference sequence). The CDR3, as DNA: TGTGCCTGGAGTGTCCCAGGGGGCACTGAAGCTTTCTTT. Amino acids: CAWSVPGGTEAFF. Together with reference TRBV30 and TRBJ1-1, the CDR3 gives the full variable domain: SQTIHQWPATLVQPVGSPLSLECTVEGTSNPNLYWYRQAAGRGLQLLFYSVGIGQISSEVPQNLSASRPQDRQFILSSKKLLLSDSGFYLCAWSVPGGTEAFFGQGTRLTVV.

This clone was detected only once. The CDR3 region is CSVSGQDQETQYF. CDR3 bases: TGCAGCGTTTCGGGACAGGACCAAGAGACCCAGTACTTC. The V gene is TRBV29-1, the J gene TRBJ2-5; 8 bases are a match to TRBD1. In germline, CDR1 is SQVTM, CDR2 ANQGSEA. CDR3 length: 13 amino acids. With V trimmed by 5 bases and J by 0 bases, 2 bases remained unmatched.

This clone was observed a few times. The chain combines TRBV7-8 with TRBJ2-3; D call uncertain. The CDR3 totals 14 residues. Trimming left V 1 base short and J 0 bases short, with 5 bases between. CDR1 SGHVS and CDR2 FQNEAQ come from the germline V gene. The CDR3 is CASSLVRSTDTQYF. The CDR3 region has the DNA TGTGCCAGCAGCTTAGTGCGAAGCACAGATACGCAGTATTTT.

The rearrangement joins TRBV29-1 to TRBJ1-5; 7 bases fit TRBD1. Germline CDR1 and CDR2: SQVTM and ANQGSEA. The CDR3 extends over 13 amino acids. Germline trimming cut 6 bases from V and 4 bases from J; bases unmatched to any gene: 6. Here the CDR3 DNA reads TGCAGCGTAGGCGTACAGGGGAATCAGCCCCAGCATTTT. It yields the protein CSVGVQGNQPQHF.

This clone has just a few counts. The rearrangement links TRBV5-1 to TRBJ2-5; 8 bases fit TRBD1. The trim removed 4 bases at V and 2 bases at J, leaving 7 bases unmatched. CDR1 and CDR2 (germline): SGHRS, YFSETQ. The CDR3 sequence is 15 residues long. The CDR3 is CASSEGDRWQETQYF. The CDR3 DNA reads TGCGCCAGCAGCGAAGGGGACAGGTGGCAAGAGACCCAGTACTTC.

This chain joins TRBV29-1 and TRBJ1-6; 9 nucleotides match TRBD1. CDR3 length: 13 residues. Germline V gene data show CDR1 as SQVTM and CDR2 as ANQGSEA. The J segment lost 10 bases and the V segment lost 6 bases, leaving 7 bases of the junction unmatched. Written as DNA, the CDR3 is TGCAGCGTCCAAACAGGGGGCAGCTCACCCCTCCACTTT. This translates into CSVQTGGSSPLHF.

The chain employs TRBV28 and TRBJ2-1; D perhaps matches TRBD1 (5 bases). Looked up from germline, CDR1 is MDHEN and CDR2 is SYDVKM. The V end was cut by 6 bases, the J end by 9 bases, with 18 bases between. The CDR3 runs 14 residues. The CDR3 reads CASSPPEGVGEQFF. CDR3 sequence (DNA): TGTGCCAGCAGCCCCCCTGAAGGGGTAGGTGAGCAGTTCTTC.

This clone was counted a few times. The chain uses TRBV29-1 and TRBJ1-2; D gene unclear. Germline loops: CDR1 SQVTM, CDR2 ANQGSEA. Trimming removed 5 bases at V and 4 bases at J, with 8 bases between. This CDR3 is built from 11 residues. CDR3: CSVPSIYGYTF. In DNA form, the CDR3 reads TGCAGCGTTCCGTCGATCTATGGCTACACCTTC.

The V and J genes are TRBV11-2 and TRBJ1-2; D perhaps matches TRBD1 (6 bases). There are 15 residues in the CDR3. V shed 0 bases and J shed 1 base, with 9 bases lying between them. CDR1 is SGHAT and CDR2 is FQNNGV in the germline V gene. The CDR3 here is CASSLESGVNYGYTF. As DNA, the CDR3 is TGTGCCAGCAGCTTAGAGTCAGGGGTTAACTATGGCTACACCTTC.

The rearrangement joins TRBV27 to TRBJ2-7; 9 bases fit TRBD1. The CDR3 totals 16 residues. In germline, CDR1 is MNHEY, CDR2 SMNVEV (reference sequence). V dropped 6 bases and J dropped 6; count of bases not matched to a gene: 15. CDR3 in DNA: TGTGCCAGCAGGCGGAGCTCCGGGACAGGGATATCCGAGCAGTACTTC. Translating it yields CASRRSSGTGISEQYF.